This T cell receptor (beta chain) was profiled in a study of naive and memory T cell subsets. CDR1 is LNHNV, CDR2 YYDKDF, per germline (reference sequence). V was pared by 6 bases and J by 3 bases, with 5 bases of the junction left unmatched. CDR3 length: 14 amino acids. Only a few counts were recorded for this clonotype. Its cognate antigen is unknown. An equimolar mix of two oligonucleotides served as the beta constant-region primer for TRBC1 and TRBC2. The ligated cDNA underwent four PCR rounds using SP2 and nested alpha and beta constant-region primers. TCRdb ran MiXCR on the UMI-ligation and nested PCR reads and lists one entry per CDR3 protein. The sample has 99,000 or so distinct CDR3 sequences, roughly 15% seen once. CMV status came from CD4+ T cell IFNgamma after overnight CMV lysate stimulation of fresh PBMCs. Findings and limits, study-wide: Possibly reflecting memory cells re-expressing CD45RA, a few larger clonotypes occurred in naive repertoires, especially CD8. In CD4 and CD8 cells, diversity dropped from naive through EMRA. RNA-based TCR counts may shift with T cell activation and differentiation.

Sequenced sample: naive CD8+ T cells from blood. The clonotype originates from a human donor in good health. The chain combines TRBV15 with TRBJ2-1; 7 nucleotides match TRBD1. The DNA of the CDR3 is TGTGCCACCAGGCCCGGACAGGTCTACAATGAGCAGTTCTTC. It translates to CATRPGQVYNEQFF. The full variable domain, in which reference TRBV15 and TRBJ2-1 provide the parts outside the CDR3, is DAMVIQNPRYQVTQFGKPVTLSCSQTLNHNVMYWYQQKSSQAPKLLFHYYDKDFNNEADTPDNFQSRRPNTSFCFLDIRSPGLGDTAMYLCATRPGQVYNEQFFGPGTRLTVL.